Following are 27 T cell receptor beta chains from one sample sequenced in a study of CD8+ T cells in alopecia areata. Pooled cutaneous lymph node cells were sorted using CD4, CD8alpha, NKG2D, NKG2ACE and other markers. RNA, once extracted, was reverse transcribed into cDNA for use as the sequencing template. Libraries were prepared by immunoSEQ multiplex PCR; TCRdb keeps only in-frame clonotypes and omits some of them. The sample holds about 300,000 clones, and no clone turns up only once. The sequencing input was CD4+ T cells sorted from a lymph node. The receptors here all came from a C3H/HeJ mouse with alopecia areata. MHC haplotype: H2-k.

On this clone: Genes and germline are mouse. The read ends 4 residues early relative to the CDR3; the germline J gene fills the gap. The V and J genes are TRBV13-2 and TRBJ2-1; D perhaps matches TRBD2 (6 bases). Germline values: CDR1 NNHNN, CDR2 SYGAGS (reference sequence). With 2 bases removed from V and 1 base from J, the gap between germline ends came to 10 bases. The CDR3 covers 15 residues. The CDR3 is CASGDRGENYAEQFF. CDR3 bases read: TGTGCCAGCGGTGACCGGGGGGAGAACTATGCT.

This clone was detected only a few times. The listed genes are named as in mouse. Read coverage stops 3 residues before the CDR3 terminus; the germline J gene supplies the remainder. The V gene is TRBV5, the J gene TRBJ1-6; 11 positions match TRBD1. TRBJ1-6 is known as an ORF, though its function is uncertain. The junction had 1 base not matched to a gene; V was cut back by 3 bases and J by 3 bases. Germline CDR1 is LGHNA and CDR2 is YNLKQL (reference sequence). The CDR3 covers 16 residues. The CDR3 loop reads CASSHGTGGYNSPLYF. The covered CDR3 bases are TGTGCCAGCAGCCACGGGACAGGGGGCTATAATTCGCCC.

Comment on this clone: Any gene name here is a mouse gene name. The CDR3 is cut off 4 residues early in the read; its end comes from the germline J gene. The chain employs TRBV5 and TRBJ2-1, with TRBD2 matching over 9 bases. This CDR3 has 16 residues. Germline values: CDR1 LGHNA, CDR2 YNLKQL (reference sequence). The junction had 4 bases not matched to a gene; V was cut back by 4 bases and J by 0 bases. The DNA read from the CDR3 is TGTGCCAGCAGCCCCCAGACTGGGGGTAACTATGCT. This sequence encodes CASSPQTGGNYA. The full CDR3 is CASSPQTGGNYAEQFF.

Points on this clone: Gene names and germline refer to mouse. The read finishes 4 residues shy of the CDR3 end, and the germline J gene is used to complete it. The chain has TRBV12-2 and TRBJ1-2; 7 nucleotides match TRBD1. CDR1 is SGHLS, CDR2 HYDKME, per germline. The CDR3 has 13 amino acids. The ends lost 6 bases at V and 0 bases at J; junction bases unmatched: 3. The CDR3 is CASPGTANSDYTF. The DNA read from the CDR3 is TGTGCCAGCCCCGGGACAGCAAACTCC.

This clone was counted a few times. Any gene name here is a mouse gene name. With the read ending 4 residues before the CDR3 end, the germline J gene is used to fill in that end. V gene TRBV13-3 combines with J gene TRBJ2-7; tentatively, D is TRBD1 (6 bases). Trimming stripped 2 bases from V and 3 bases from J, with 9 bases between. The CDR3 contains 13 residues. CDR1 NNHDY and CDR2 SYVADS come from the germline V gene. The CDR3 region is CASSEGTNYEQYF. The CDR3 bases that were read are TGTGCCAGCAGTGAAGGGACAAACTAT.

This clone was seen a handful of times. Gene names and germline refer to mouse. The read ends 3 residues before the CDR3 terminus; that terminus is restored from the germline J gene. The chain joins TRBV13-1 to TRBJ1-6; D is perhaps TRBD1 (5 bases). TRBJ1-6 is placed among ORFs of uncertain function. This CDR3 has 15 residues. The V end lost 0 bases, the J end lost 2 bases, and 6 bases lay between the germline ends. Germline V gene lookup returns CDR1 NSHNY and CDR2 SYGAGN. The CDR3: CASSDGGAYNSPLYF. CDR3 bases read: TGTGCCAGCAGTGATGGGGGGGCCTATAATTCGCCC.

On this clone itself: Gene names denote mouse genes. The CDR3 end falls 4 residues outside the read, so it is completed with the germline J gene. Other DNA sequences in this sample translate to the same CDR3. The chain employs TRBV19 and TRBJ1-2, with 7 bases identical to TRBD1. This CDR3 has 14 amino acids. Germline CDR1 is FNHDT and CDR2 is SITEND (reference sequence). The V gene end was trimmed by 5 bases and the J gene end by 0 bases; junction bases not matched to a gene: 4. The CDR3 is CASRSGTANSDYTF. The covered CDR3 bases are TGTGCCAGCAGATCCGGGACAGCAAACTCC.

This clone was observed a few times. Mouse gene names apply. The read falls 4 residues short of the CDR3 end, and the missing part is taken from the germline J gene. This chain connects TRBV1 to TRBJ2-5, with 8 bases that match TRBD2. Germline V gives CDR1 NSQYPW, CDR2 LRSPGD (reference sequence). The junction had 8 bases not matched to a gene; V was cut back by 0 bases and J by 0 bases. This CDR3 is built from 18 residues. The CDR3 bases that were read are TGCACCTGCAGTGCAGATCTTCGGACTGGGTTTAACCAAGAC. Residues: CTCSADLRTGFNQD. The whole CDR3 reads CTCSADLRTGFNQDTQYF.

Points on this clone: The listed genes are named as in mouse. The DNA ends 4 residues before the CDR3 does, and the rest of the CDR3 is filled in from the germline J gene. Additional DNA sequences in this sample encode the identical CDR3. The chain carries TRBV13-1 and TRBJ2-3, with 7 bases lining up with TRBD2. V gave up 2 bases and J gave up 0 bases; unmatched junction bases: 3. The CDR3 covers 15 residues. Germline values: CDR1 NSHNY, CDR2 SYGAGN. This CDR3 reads CASSERGGSAETLYF. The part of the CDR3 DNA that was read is TGTGCCAGCAGTGAACGGGGGGGGAGTGCAGAA.

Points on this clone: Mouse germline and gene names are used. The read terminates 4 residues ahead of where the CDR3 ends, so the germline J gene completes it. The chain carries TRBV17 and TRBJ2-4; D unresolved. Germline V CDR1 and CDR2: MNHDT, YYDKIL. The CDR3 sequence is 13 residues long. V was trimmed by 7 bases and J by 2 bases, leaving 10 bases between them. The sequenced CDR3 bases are TGTGCTAGCACCCCCGACAATCAAAAC. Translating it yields CASTPDNQN. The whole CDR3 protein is CASTPDNQNTLYF.

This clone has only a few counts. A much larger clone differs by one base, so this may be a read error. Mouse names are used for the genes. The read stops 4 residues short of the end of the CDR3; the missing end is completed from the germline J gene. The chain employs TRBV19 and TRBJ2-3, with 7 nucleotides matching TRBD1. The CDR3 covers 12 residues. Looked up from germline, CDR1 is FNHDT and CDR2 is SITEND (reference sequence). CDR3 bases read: TGTGCCAGCAGGGGGACAGAAGAA. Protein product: CASRGTEE. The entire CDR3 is CASRGTEETLYF.

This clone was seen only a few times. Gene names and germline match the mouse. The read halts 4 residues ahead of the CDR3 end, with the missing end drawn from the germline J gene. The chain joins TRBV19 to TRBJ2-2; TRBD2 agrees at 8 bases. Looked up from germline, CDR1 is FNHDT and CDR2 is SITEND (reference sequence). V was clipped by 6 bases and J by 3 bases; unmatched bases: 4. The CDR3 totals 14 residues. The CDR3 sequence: CASTGTGDTGQLYF. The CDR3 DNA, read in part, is TGTGCCAGCACCGGGACTGGCGACACCGGG.

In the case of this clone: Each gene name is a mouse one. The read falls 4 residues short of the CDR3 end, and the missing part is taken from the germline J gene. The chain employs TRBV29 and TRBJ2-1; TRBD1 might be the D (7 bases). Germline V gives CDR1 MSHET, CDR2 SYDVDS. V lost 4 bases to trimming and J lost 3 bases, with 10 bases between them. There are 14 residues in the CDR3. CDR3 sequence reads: CASSSGGSYAEQFF. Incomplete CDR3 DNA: TGTGCTAGCAGTTCAGGGGGGAGCTATGCT.

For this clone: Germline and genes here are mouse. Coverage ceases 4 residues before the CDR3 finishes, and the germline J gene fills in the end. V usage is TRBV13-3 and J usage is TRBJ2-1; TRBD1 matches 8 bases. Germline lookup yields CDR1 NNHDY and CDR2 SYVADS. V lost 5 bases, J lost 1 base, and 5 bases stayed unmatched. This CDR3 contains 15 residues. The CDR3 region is CASSLDRVNYAEQFF. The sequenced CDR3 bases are TGTGCCAGCAGCCTGGACAGGGTCAACTATGCT.

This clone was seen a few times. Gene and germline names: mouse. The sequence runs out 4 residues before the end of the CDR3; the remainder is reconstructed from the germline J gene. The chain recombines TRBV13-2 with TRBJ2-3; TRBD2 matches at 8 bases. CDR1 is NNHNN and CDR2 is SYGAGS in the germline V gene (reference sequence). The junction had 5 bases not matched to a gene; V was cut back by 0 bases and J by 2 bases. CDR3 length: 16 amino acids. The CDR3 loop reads CASGDALGGYAETLYF. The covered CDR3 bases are TGTGCCAGCGGTGATGCTCTGGGGGGATATGCAGAA.

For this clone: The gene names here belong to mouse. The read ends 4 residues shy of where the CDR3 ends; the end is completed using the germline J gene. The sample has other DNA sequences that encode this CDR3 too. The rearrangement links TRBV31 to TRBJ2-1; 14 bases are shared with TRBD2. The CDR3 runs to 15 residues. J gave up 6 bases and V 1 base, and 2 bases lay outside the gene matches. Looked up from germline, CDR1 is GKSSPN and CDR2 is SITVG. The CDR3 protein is CAWSPGTGGAAEQFF. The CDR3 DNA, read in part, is TGTGCCTGGAGTCCCGGGACTGGGGGGGCTGCT.

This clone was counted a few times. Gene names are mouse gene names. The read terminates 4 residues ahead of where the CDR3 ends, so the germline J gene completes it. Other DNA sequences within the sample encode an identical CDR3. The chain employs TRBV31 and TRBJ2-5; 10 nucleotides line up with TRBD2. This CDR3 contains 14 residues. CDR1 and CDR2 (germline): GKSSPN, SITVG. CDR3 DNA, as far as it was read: TGTGCCTGGAGTCCGGGACTGGGGAAAGAC. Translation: CAWSPGLGKD. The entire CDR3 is CAWSPGLGKDTQYF.

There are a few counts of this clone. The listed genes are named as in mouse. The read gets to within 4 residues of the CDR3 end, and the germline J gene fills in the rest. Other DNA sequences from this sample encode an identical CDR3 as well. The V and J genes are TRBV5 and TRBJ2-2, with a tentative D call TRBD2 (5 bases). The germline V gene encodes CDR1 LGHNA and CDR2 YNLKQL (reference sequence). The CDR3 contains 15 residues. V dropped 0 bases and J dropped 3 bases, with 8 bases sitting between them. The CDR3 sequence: CASSQDRGDTGQLYF. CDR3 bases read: TGTGCCAGCAGCCAAGATCGTGGGGACACCGGG.

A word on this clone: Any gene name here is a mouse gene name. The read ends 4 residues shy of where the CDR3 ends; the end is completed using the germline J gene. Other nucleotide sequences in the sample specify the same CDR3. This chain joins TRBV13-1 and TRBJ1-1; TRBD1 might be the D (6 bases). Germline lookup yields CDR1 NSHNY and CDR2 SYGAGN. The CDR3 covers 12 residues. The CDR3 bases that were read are TGTGCCAGCAGTGATGCACAGGGA. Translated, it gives CASSDAQG. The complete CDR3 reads CASSDAQGEVFF.

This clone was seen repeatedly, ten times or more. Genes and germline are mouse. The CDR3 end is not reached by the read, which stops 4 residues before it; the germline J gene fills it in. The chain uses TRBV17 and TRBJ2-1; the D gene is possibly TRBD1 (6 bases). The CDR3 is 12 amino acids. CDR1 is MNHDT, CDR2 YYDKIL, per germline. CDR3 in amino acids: CASSRRDTEQFF. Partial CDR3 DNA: TGTGCTAGCAGTAGAAGGGACACT.

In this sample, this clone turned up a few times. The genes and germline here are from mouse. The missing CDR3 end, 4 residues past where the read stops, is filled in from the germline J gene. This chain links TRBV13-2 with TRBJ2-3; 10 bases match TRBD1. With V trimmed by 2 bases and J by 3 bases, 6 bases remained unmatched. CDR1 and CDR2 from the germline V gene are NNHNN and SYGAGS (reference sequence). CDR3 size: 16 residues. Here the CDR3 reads CASGERQGARAETLYF. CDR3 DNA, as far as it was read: TGTGCCAGCGGTGAAAGACAGGGGGCGAGAGCAGAA.

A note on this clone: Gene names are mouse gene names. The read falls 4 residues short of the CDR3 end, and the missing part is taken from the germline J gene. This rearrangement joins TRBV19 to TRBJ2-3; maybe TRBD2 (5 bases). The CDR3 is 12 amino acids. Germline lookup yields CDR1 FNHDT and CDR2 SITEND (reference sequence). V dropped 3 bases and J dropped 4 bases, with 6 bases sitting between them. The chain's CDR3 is CASSTGPETLYF. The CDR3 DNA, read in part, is TGTGCCAGCAGTACTGGGCCAGAA.

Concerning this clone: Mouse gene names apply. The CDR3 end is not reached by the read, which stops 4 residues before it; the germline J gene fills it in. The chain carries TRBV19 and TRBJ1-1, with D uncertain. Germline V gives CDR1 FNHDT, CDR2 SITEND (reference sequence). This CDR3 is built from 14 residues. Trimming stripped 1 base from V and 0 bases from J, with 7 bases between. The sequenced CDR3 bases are TGTGCCAGCAGTATAAGACAACCAAACACA. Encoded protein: CASSIRQPNT. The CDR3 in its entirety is CASSIRQPNTEVFF.

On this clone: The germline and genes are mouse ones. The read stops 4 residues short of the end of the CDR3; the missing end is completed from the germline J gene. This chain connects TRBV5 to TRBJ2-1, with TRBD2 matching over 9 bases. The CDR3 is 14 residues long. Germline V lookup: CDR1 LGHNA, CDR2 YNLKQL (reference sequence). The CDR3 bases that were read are TGTGCCAGCAGCCAAGTGACTGGGGGTCCT. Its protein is CASSQVTGGP. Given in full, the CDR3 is CASSQVTGGPEQFF.

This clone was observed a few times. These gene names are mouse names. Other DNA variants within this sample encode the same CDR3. The CDR3 DNA, read in part, is TGTGCCAGCAGGACCGGGACAGGGGTCTAT. Protein sequence: CASRTGTGVY. Given in full, the CDR3 is CASRTGTGVYEQYF. V gene TRBV19 combines with J gene TRBJ2-7; 10 bases align to TRBD1. The CDR3 goes on 4 residues after the read ends, and that part is filled in from the germline J gene. The ends lost 5 bases at V and 3 bases at J; junction bases unmatched: 5. Germline V lookup: CDR1 FNHDT, CDR2 SITEND (reference sequence). This CDR3 spans 14 amino acids.

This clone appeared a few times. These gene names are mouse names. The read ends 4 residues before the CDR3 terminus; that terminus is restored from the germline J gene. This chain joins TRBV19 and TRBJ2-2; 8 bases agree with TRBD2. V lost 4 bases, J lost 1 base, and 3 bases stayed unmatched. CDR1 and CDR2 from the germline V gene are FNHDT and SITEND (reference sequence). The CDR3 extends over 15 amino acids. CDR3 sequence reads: CASSAGGLNTGQLYF. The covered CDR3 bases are TGTGCCAGCAGTGCTGGGGGGTTAAACACCGGG.

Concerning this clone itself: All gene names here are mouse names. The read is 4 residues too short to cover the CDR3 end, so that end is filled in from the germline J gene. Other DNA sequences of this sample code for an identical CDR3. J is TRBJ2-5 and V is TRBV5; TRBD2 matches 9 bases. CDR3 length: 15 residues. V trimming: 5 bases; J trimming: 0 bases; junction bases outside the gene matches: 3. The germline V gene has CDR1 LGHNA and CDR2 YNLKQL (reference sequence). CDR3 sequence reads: CASSSDWGNQDTQYF. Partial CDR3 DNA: TGTGCCAGCAGCTCCGACTGGGGGAACCAAGAC.